What follows are 11 T cell receptor beta chains derived from one specimen sequenced in a study of blood T cell repertoires in COVID-19. Only in-frame clones appear in the TCRdb table, and some are missing; sequencing was by immunoSEQ multiplex PCR. Among hundreds of thousands of clones, around 88% were seen once, and the ten largest hold over 1.3%. The material sequenced was peripheral blood. Receptors originate from an elderly man with acute or convalescent COVID-19.

The chain has TRBV14 and TRBJ2-1; 7 bases map to TRBD1. Germline V gives CDR1 SGHDN, CDR2 FVKESK. Germline trimming cut 7 bases from V and 9 bases from J; bases unmatched to any gene: 9. The CDR3 consists of 13 residues. In nucleotides, the CDR3 is TGTGCCAGCATCACGGGCAGGGACAGTGAGCAGTTCTTC. Protein product: CASITGRDSEQFF.

The chain links TRBV6-2 or TRBV6-3 to TRBJ1-2; unclear D gene. Germline assignment: CDR1 MNHEY and CDR2 SVGEGT. V was shortened by 2 bases and J by 7 bases, with 14 bases between the two germline ends. There are 14 residues in the CDR3. CDR3: CASSYDSGPSGYTF. In nucleotides, the CDR3 is TGTGCCAGCAGTTACGACTCGGGTCCGTCTGGCTACACCTTC.

The chain carries TRBV5-1 and TRBJ2-3; 9 bases line up with TRBD2. CDR1 is SGHRS and CDR2 is YFSETQ in the germline V gene. Trimming removed 0 bases from V and 0 bases from J; junction bases left unmatched: 2. The CDR3 sequence is 16 residues long. The CDR3 protein is CASSLVTSGSTDTQYF. The CDR3 region has the DNA TGCGCCAGCAGCTTGGTGACTAGCGGAAGCACAGATACGCAGTATTTT.

The J gene is TRBJ1-1, the V gene TRBV19; D uncertain. Germline V CDR1 and CDR2: LNHDA, SQIVND (reference sequence). CDR3 size: 13 residues. The V gene lost 4 bases and the J gene lost 7 bases, with 13 bases spanning the gap. CDR3 DNA sequence: TGTGCCAGTAGTACCAGCCGGGGTAGTGAAGCTTTCTTT. Translation gives CASSTSRGSEAFF.

The chain has TRBV9 and TRBJ1-1; perhaps TRBD1 as D (5 bases). Trimming stripped 1 base from V and 0 bases from J, with 7 bases between. In germline, CDR1 is SGDLS, CDR2 YYNGEE. The CDR3 extends over 14 amino acids. The CDR3 region has the DNA TGTGCCAGCAGCGTACAGGACATGAACACTGAAGCTTTCTTT. Translated, it gives CASSVQDMNTEAFF.

The V call is TRBV28, the J call TRBJ1-5; possible D gene TRBD1, 6 bases. Germline-derived CDR1 and CDR2 are MDHEN and SYDVKM. This CDR3 has 14 amino acids. The ends were cut back, 6 bases at V and 8 bases at J, with 17 bases in the middle. DNA for the CDR3: TGTGCCAGCAGACGAACAGGGTTTATCAAGCCCCAGCATTTT. Its protein is CASRRTGFIKPQHF.

The rearrangement links TRBV7-8 to TRBJ1-1; D is ambiguous. V shed 1 base and J shed 3 bases, with 9 bases lying between them. Germline V gene sequence: CDR1 SGHVS, CDR2 FQNEAQ. The CDR3 has 14 residues. The CDR3 loop is CASSLVAWDTEAFF. The CDR3 nucleotides read TGTGCCAGCAGCTTAGTAGCCTGGGACACTGAAGCTTTCTTT.

The chain recombines TRBV25-1 with TRBJ2-1; tentatively, D is TRBD1 (8 bases). This CDR3 spans 15 amino acids. Germline loops: CDR1 MGHDK, CDR2 SYGVNS. The V and J ends lost 8 bases and 12 bases respectively, with 26 bases between them. This CDR3 reads CASLGSGQGLMRQFF. DNA of the CDR3: TGTGCCAGCCTTGGCAGCGGACAGGGACTAATGCGGCAGTTCTTC.

The chain links TRBV5-1 to TRBJ1-5, with 9 bases identical to TRBD1. In germline, CDR1 is SGHRS, CDR2 YFSETQ. Losses at the gene ends were 4 bases for V and 1 base for J; bases not matched to a gene: 6. The CDR3 loop spans 16 amino acids. The CDR3 DNA follows: TGCGCCAGCAGCGAGGGGACAGGGACGAGCAATCAGCCCCAGCATTTT. This codes for CASSEGTGTSNQPQHF.

The rearrangement joins TRBV23-1 to TRBJ2-7; D remains ambiguous. TRBV23-1 is sorted into the ORF group, with uncertain function. Trimming left V 3 bases short and J 0 bases short, with 15 bases between. The CDR3 has 16 amino acids. CDR3 bases: TGCGCCAGCAGTCACCACAGCCACACTTACTCCTACGAGCAGTACTTC. Translated, it gives CASSHHSHTYSYEQYF.

This chain uses TRBV19 with TRBJ1-1, with 8 bases aligning to TRBD1. The CDR3 has 13 residues. V gave up 4 bases and J gave up 7 bases; unmatched junction bases: 5. Germline CDR1 and CDR2: LNHDA and SQIVND (reference sequence). CDR3 residues: CASSRNRGDEAFF. The DNA for the CDR3 is TGTGCCAGTAGTAGAAACAGGGGGGATGAAGCTTTCTTT. Complete variable domain (other parts from reference TRBV19 and TRBJ1-1): DGGITQSPKYLFRKEGQNVTLSCEQNLNHDAMYWYRQDPGQGLRLIYYSQIVNDFQKGDIAEGYSVSREKKESFPLTVTSAQKNPTAFYLCASSRNRGDEAFFGQGTRLTVV.